This T cell receptor (beta chain) was found in a study of blood T cell repertoires in COVID-19 (dated by TCRdb to the early 2020s). A note on the overall study: Collaborator samples came from the United States, Italy and Spain and covered acute and convalescent phases of COVID-19. The material from the prospective study consisted of cDNA or gDNA derived from T cells, B-cell-depleted T cells, or PBMCs. Subjects who had been exposed to COVID-19, were actively infected with it, or had recovered from it provided the deeply sampled blood TCRbeta repertoires that made up the dataset. A freely available public database, intended as a resource for researchers studying the immune response to SARS-CoV-2, is where the repertoires were released. Samples came from the ongoing ImmuneRACE study (first 160 participants) plus 1,254 subjects from 6 global collaborators. A de-identified subject ID, COVID-19 status, age in years and sex were almost always included in the sample metadata. Where available, HLA class I and class II types were taken from metadata supplied by the sample provider and were not determined by assay-based typing. The full study reports these points: The amount of clinical and demographic metadata varied by source and participant and was provided uncurated.

To note about this clone: The target of this receptor is not known. One base away there is no much larger clone; base qualities are not given.

From the cysteine up to the phenylalanine, the CDR3 has a length of 13 residues. The CDR3 DNA has 39 bases and is translated from base 1. CDR1 and CDR2 were assigned from the germline V gene as LGHNA and YNFKEQ. V loses 4 bases, J loses 4 bases, and the germline ends lie 7 bases apart. Collaborating institutions collected whole blood in K2EDTA tubes following their own protocols. Collaborator samples were shipped for TCRbeta analysis as frozen whole blood, isolated PBMCs, or DNA extracted from either sample type. TCRbeta CDR3 regions were amplified from genomic DNA by means of the immunoSEQ Assay, a bias-controlled multiplex PCR. The published analysis was carried out like this. Nucleated cell counts per sample were estimated from amplification of reference gene primers within the assay. To quantify the absolute abundance of each unique TCRbeta CDR3 rearrangement, sequence reads were collapsed and filtered. Productive Simpson clonality was computed per sample as the square root of Simpson's diversity index over productive rearrangements. Not all clones reach the TCRdb copy of this immuneACCESS table, which keeps in-frame sequences only. Checked studies attribute under half of the gap to unresolved V genes and leave the rest unexplained. V and J calls and clone size follow that table, whereas D and trimming were derived from the DNA. This sample gives roughly 50,000 clones in total; 80% to 85% of them show up just once. Together, the top ten hold 13% of the sample.

The origin of this receptor is a woman of 80 years or more with acute or convalescent COVID-19. Material for sequencing was peripheral blood. The chain joins TRBV4-2 to TRBJ1-4; the D gene assignment is ambiguous. The CDR3 region reads CASSPIHNEKLFF. The nucleotides are TGTGCCAGCAGCCCCATACATAATGAAAAACTGTTTTTT.